This TCR beta chain appears in the sequencing data of a study of blood T cell repertoires in COVID-19 (dated by TCRdb to 2020 to 2022). For the wider study: The collaborator samples originated in the United States, Italy and Spain and spanned the acute and convalescent phases of COVID-19. The material from the prospective study consisted of cDNA or gDNA derived from T cells, B-cell-depleted T cells, or PBMCs. Subjects who had been exposed to COVID-19, were actively infected with it, or had recovered from it provided the deeply sampled blood TCRbeta repertoires that made up the dataset. The repertoires were released in a freely available public database meant as a resource for research on the immune response to SARS-CoV-2. Samples were obtained from the ongoing ImmuneRACE study (first 160 participants) and from 1,000 to 1,500 subjects provided by 6 global collaborators. A de-identified subject ID, COVID-19 status, age in years and sex were almost always included in the sample metadata. Where available, HLA class I and class II types were obtained from metadata supplied by the sample provider rather than from assay-based typing. What the study reported, not specific to this receptor: Clinical and demographic metadata were provided uncurated, with the amount varying by source and participant.

Participants in the prospective study were enrolled through a virtual design, were aged about 18 to 89 years, and lived in roughly 24 United States geographic areas. In the prospective study, participants were assigned to cohorts based on the clinical history participants reported in a screening survey and a study questionnaire. A participant counted as exposed if, within 2 weeks of entering the study, that participant had been in contact with someone who had a PCR-confirmed or clinician-diagnosed COVID-19 case. In the prospective study, whole blood, serum and a nasopharyngeal or oropharyngeal swab were collected from each participant by mobile phlebotomists. Additional blood draws and questionnaires over a 2-month period could optionally be provided by prospective study participants. Prospective study blood samples were shipped either frozen or at room temperature before DNA extraction. TCRbeta CDR3 regions were amplified from genomic DNA using the immunoSEQ Assay, a bias-controlled multiplex PCR. Regarding the original processing steps: The number of nucleated cells in each sample was estimated from the amplification of reference gene primers within the assay. To quantify the absolute abundance of each unique TCRbeta CDR3 rearrangement, sequence reads were collapsed and filtered. Productive Simpson clonality was computed per sample as the square root of Simpson's diversity index over productive rearrangements. In its TCRdb copy, this immuneACCESS table keeps in-frame sequences only and misses some clones. Where compared with another copy, unresolved V genes explain less than half of these, and the others have no known cause. Clonal size and the V and J genes are those of that table, whereas D and trimming came from the DNA. The sample yields 350,000 or so clones; roughly 90% were counted once. The ten largest clones take up approximately 1% of the sample.

Remarks on this clone: The clone's antigen remains unknown. Within one base of it there is no much larger clone, and no base qualities were kept.

The CDR3 holds 15 amino acids from the cysteine to the phenylalanine. The CDR3 DNA has 45 bases and is translated from base 1. The trim is 7 bases for V and 1 base for J, with a gap of 13 bases between the germline ends. The germline V gene gives CDR1 as ENHRY and CDR2 as SYGVKD. The chain joins TRBV10-3 to TRBJ2-2; 6 matching bases give a weak D call of TRBD2. The source material was PBMCs or T cells enriched from blood (not recorded which). The clonotype originates from a woman in her 30s who had been exposed to COVID-19. The DNA sequence is TGTGCCATCATGTTCGGGGGAGAGAACACCGGGGAGCTGTTTTTT. Its product reads: CAIMFGGENTGELFF.